One sample yielded the 4 T cell receptor beta chains listed below, sequenced in a study of OX40 agonist ivuxolimab in advanced cancers. Only in-frame clones appear in the TCRdb table, and some are missing; sequencing was by immunoSEQ multiplex PCR. The sample shows 57,000 or so clones, around 86% of them seen only once. This specimen was CD4+ or CD8+ T cells sorted from blood, taken in a trial of the OX40 agonist ivuxolimab. These receptors were collected from an adult with an advanced solid tumor such as melanoma, head and neck, liver or kidney cancer.

This chain joins TRBV5-1 and TRBJ1-3; no clear D. V gave up 4 bases and J gave up 0 bases, with 17 bases separating them. The CDR3 totals 17 residues. Germline lookup yields CDR1 SGHRS and CDR2 YFSETQ. The CDR3 DNA is TGCGCCAGCAGCCCCAATCATTCCCCAAGCTCTGGAAACACCATATATTTT. Translation: CASSPNHSPSSGNTIYF.

The rearrangement joins TRBV9 to TRBJ2-4; D unresolved. Germline CDR1 reads SGDLS; CDR2 reads YYNGEE. V lost 4 bases and J lost 1, with 9 bases in between. This CDR3 is 14 amino acids long. The CDR3 loop reads CASSLGQAKNIQYF. CDR3 bases: TGTGCCAGCAGCCTTGGGCAGGCCAAAAACATTCAGTACTTC. The full variable domain, completed using reference TRBV9 and TRBJ2-4, is DSGVTQTPKHLITATGQRVTLRCSPRSGDLSVYWYQQSLDQGLQFLIQYYNGEERAKGNILERFSAQQFPDLHSELNLSSLELGDSALYFCASSLGQAKNIQYFGAGTRLSVL.

The V call is TRBV25-1, the J call TRBJ2-3, with 11 bases matching TRBD2. With V trimmed by 6 bases and J by 3 bases, 2 bases remained unmatched. Germline loops: CDR1 MGHDK, CDR2 SYGVNS. This CDR3 comprises 14 residues. This CDR3 is CASSRLAGTDTQYF. DNA for the CDR3: TGTGCCAGCAGCCGACTAGCGGGGACAGATACGCAGTATTTT.

The chain uses TRBV5-6 and TRBJ1-2; 7 nucleotides line up with TRBD1. Germline V gives CDR1 SGHDT, CDR2 YYEEEE. V shed 4 bases, J shed 4 bases, and the junction held 10 bases outside the gene matches. This CDR3 is 15 amino acids long. The CDR3 spells CASSVRRQGGYGYTF. CDR3 in DNA: TGTGCCAGCAGCGTAAGGAGACAGGGTGGCTATGGCTACACCTTC.